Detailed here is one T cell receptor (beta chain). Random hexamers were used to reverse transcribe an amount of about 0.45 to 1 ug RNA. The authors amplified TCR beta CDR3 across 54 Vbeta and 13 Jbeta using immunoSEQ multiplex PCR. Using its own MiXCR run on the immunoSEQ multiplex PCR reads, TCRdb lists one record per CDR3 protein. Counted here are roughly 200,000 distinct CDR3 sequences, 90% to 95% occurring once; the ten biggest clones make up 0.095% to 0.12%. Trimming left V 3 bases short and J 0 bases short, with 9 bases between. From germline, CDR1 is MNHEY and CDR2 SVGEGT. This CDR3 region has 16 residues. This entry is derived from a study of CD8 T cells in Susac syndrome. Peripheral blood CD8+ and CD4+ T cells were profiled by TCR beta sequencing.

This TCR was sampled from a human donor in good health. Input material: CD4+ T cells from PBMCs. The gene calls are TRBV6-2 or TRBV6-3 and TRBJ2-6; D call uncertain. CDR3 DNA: TGTGCCAGCAGTTATCTAGAGACCTCTGGGGCCAACGTCCTGACTTTC. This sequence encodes CASSYLETSGANVLTF.